This T cell receptor beta chain originates from a study of shared T cell receptors in the human thymus (TCRdb year 2021). As for the study more broadly: The study investigated the way shared, self-reactive T-cell receptor alpha chains are produced in the human thymus.

As regards this clone: It has no known antigen specificity. The record has no base qualities; no much larger clone is one base away.

The library came from the immunoSEQ multiplex PCR assay. This immuneACCESS table, as held by TCRdb, lists in-frame sequences with V and J called but not all clones. Of the missing ones, under half trace to an unresolved V gene in checked studies; the others have no known cause. Present in this sample are 640,000 or so clones, about 90% of which were seen just once. The ten largest clonotypes hold 0.0094% of the sample. These data were also reused for a study on human thymus T cells. The second paper further reports: Donors were immunologically healthy infants undergoing open corrective cardiac surgery for congenital heart defects in Finland. The thymus tissue came from surgical resects taken out during corrective cardiac surgery. Usage of V and J gene segments appeared to be biased in both the thymic and the peripheral blood repertoires. The related research reported highly overlapping thymic TCR repertoires among unrelated individuals. The study described the TCR alpha and beta repertoires in under ten infant thymus samples and a handful of matching peripheral blood samples. Donor ages ranging from 7 to 244 days were recorded, and about six male and a couple of female infants were included in the cohort. Thymocytes were released mechanically from tissue and stored at -70 °C as pellets of roughly 9.5-31 million cells. A QIAsymphony instrument was used to extract genomic DNA from the frozen cell pellets. The immunoSEQ multiplex PCR assay was used to amplify the TCRB and TCRAD loci from a standardized amount of quality-controlled genomic DNA. Amplicons spanned the V(D)J region at a length sufficient to cover the CDR3 and identify V and J genes. The commercial immunoSEQ service was used to sequence amplicons on an Illumina platform. Primer bias and sequencing errors were corrected as previously described, and TCRAD and TCRB were defined on the basis of the IMGT database. Repertoires were analysed with immunoSEQ Analyzer 3.0 and VDJTools, covering basic statistics, V/J segment usage, diversity estimates, rarefaction and pairwise overlap. To estimate diversity, the Chao1, ChaoE, Efron-Thisted, Shannon and inverse Simpson indices were applied, and diversity was also estimated on datasets down-sampled to the smallest sample. Repertoire overlap was determined by strict matching of CDR3 nucleotide sequence, V gene and J gene, and Jaccard-based multidimensional scaling clustering was applied. On average, thymus samples yielded about 810,000 unique TCRB clonotypes, whereas blood samples yielded 65,000 to 100,000.

This receptor was taken from a boy under two years old with a congenital heart defect. Donor details come from another sample of the same person, matched by shared clones. The sequencing sample was made of thymocytes.

The DNA sequence reads TGTGCCAGCAGCTTAGAGGCCGGGAGGCTTGAGTTCTTC. Its amino acids are CASSLEAGRLEFF. The V gene is TRBV11-2 and the J gene is TRBJ2-1, and TRBD2 matches 7 of the central bases. Trimming leaves V shorter by 0 bases and J shorter by 14 bases, with the junction holding 7 bases beyond the gene matches. Reading the germline V gene gives CDR1 SGHAT and CDR2 FQNNGV. The CDR3, from cysteine to phenylalanine, totals 13 residues. Only the CDR3 region is kept as DNA, spanning 39 bases read in frame from base 1. Here the CDR3 is joined to the reference TRBV11-2 and TRBJ2-1 genes, and the full variable domain is: EAGVAQSPRYKIIEKRQSVAFWCNPISGHATLYWYQQILGQGPKLLIQFQNNGVVDDSQLPKDRFSAERLKGVDSTLKIQPAKLEDSAVYLCASSLEAGRLEFFGPGTRLTVL.